The clone carrying this T cell receptor beta chain showed up many times. What it binds is unknown. With 7 bases clipped from V and 1 base from J, the junction kept 5 bases outside the gene matches. The CDR3 consists of 13 residues. Germline loops: CDR1 SQVTM, CDR2 ANQGSEA. Sorting of CD4+ naive, central memory, regulatory and stem cell-like memory cells was performed via CD45RO/CCR7/CD25/CD127/CD95/CD27. cDNA synthesis used the whole RNA isolate, giving expressed TCRB sequences. This table comes from immunoSEQ multiplex PCR, and its TCRdb copy is limited to in-frame clones, with some not included. The sample holds a few hundred thousand clones, 14% seen once. The sample originates from a study of beta chain features in type 1 diabetes. The study, taken as a whole, reports: Researchers report that Type 1 diabetes patients had moderately but significantly shorter TCRB CDR3s across all four CD4+ subsets.

The gene calls are TRBV29-1 and TRBJ2-5, with TRBD2 matching over 8 bases. The specimen sequenced was naive CD4+ T cells from blood. The TCR comes from a man aged 25 to 40 with type 1 diabetes. CDR3 in DNA: TGCAGCGCCAGCGGGAGATTCCAAGAGACCCAGTACTTC. Its translation: CSASGRFQETQYF. Using reference TRBV29-1 and TRBJ2-5 for the parts outside the CDR3, the full variable domain is SAVISQKPSRDICQRGTSLTIQCQVDSQVTMMFWYRQQPGQSLTLIATANQGSEATYESGFVIDKFPISRPNLTFSTLTVSNMSPEDSSIYLCSASGRFQETQYFGPGTRLLVL.